Listed below are T cell receptor beta chains from one sample, sequenced in a study of blood T cell repertoires in COVID-19. The table came from immunoSEQ multiplex PCR; TCRdb's copy has only in-frame clones and leaves some out. The sample consists of over 40,000 clones, around 83% of them appearing once. The sample consisted of peripheral blood. The receptors here all came from a man aged 55-75 years with active COVID-19. Both conserved end residues are part of each CDR3. D genes are given only for firm matches. Size values are once, few and many counts, or a class for expanded clones, and some rows have none.

j_gene	abundance	d_gene	v_gene	CDR3nt	CDR3aa
TRBJ2-7	.	.	TRBV1	TGCACCAGCAGCCAAGTCCGGGAAATCCCCTACGAGCAGTACTTC	CTSSQVREIPYEQYF
TRBJ2-1	.	TRBD1	TRBV4-1	TGCGCCAGCACTAGAGGGACAGGGGTCGAGAGGCCGTTCTTC	CASTRGTGVERPFF
TRBJ2-7	.	.	TRBV11-2	TGTGCCAGCAGCTTAGATCAGACTAACCTAGAGCAGTACTTC	CASSLDQTNLEQYF
TRBJ1-3	.	.	TRBV18	TGTGCCAGCTCACCTGGGGAGGCGGCTGGAAACACCATATATTTT	CASSPGEAAGNTIYF
TRBJ2-7	.	.	TRBV3-1/TRBV3-2	TGTGCCAGCTCACCGGGCTCCGAAGAGGGAGCCTACGAGCAGTACTTC	CASSPGSEEGAYEQYF
TRBJ2-2	.	.	TRBV19	TGTGCCAGTACCCCCGGACAGACAAACACCGGGGAGCTGTTTTTT	CASTPGQTNTGELFF
TRBJ2-2	.	TRBD2	TRBV15	TGTGCCACTAGGACTAGCGGGAGAACAAACACCGGGGAGCTGTTTTTT	CATRTSGRTNTGELFF
TRBJ2-2	.	TRBD2	TRBV3-1/TRBV3-2	TGTGCCAGCAGCCAAGATCCGCGGGGGGGCGGCGGGGAGCTGTTTTTT	CASSQDPRGGGGELFF
TRBJ1-4	.	TRBD1	TRBV9	TGTGCCAGCAGCCCCCTGGGGACAGGGGCTGAAAAACTGTTTTTT	CASSPLGTGAEKLFF
TRBJ2-1	.	TRBD2	TRBV9	TGTGCCAGCAGCGTAGTAAGCGGGGCCAGCTCCTACAATGAGCAGTTCTTC	CASSVVSGASSYNEQFF
TRBJ2-5	.	TRBD2	TRBV5-1	TGCGCCAGCAGCCAAGGACTAGCCGGTGTTGAGACCCAGTACTTC	CASSQGLAGVETQYF
TRBJ2-3	.	TRBD2	TRBV18	TGTGCCAGCTCACCCTTACCAATGGCTAGCGGGGGCCCACGTGCTAGCACAGATACGCAGTATTTT	CASSPLPMASGGPRASTDTQYF
TRBJ2-7	.	TRBD2	TRBV7-6	TGTGCCAGCAGGCACCGTGAGACTAGCGGCCGTACCTACGAGCAGTACTTC	CASRHRETSGRTYEQYF
TRBJ1-6	.	.	TRBV9	TGTGCCAGCAGCGTAGGAGGAGGTAATTCACCCCTCCACTTT	CASSVGGGNSPLHF
TRBJ2-1	.	TRBD2	TRBV19	TGTGCCAGCAGAGGGAGGGATTGGAGCTCCTCCAATGAGCAGTTCTTC	CASRGRDWSSSNEQFF
TRBJ1-4	.	.	TRBV28	TGTGCCAGCAACCTAAATAATGAAAAACTGTTTTTT	CASNLNNEKLFF
TRBJ2-1	.	TRBD2	TRBV6-1	TGTGCCAGCAGTGCTCGTCCCCTAGCGGCCTCCTACAATGAGCAGTTCTTC	CASSARPLAASYNEQFF
TRBJ1-4	.	.	TRBV4-3	TGCGCCAGCAGCCAAGAGGGGGGTGCTAATGAAAAACTGTTTTTT	CASSQEGGANEKLFF
TRBJ2-3	.	.	TRBV12-3/TRBV12-4	TGTGCCAGCGGTACTAGAACAGATACGCAGTATTTT	CASGTRTDTQYF
TRBJ1-2	.	TRBD1	TRBV3-1/TRBV3-2	TGTGCCAGCAGCCAAGATCTGATAGGGGGCGCTCCTGGCTACACCTTC	CASSQDLIGGAPGYTF
TRBJ1-3	.	TRBD1	TRBV6-1	TGTGCCAGCAGTGAATATTGGGGGACAGGGTACTCTGGAAACACCATATATTTT	CASSEYWGTGYSGNTIYF
TRBJ2-1	.	TRBD2	TRBV19	TGTGCCAGTAGACTTACTAGCGGAGGGCCCAGGGAGCAGTTCTTC	CASRLTSGGPREQFF
TRBJ1-3	.	TRBD1	TRBV28	TGTGCCAGCAGTTTTTCTGGGACAGGGGGCCCACAGGGTTCGGCCATATATTTT	CASSFSGTGGPQGSAIYF
TRBJ2-7	.	TRBD2	TRBV5-4	TGTGCCAGCAGCTTGGAGGTTAGCGGGGGGGGCGAGCAGTACTTC	CASSLEVSGGGEQYF
TRBJ2-1	.	TRBD2	TRBV7-9	TGTGCCAGCAGCCGACTAGCAAAAGGCTACAATGAGCAGTTCTTC	CASSRLAKGYNEQFF
TRBJ2-5	.	TRBD2	TRBV28	TGTGCCAGCACCACCCCGGGAGCGGGACGGGAGACCCAGTACTTC	CASTTPGAGRETQYF
TRBJ1-5	once	.	TRBV30	TGTGCCTGGAGTACGCGAGACAATCAGCCCCAGCATTTT	CAWSTRDNQPQHF
TRBJ2-3	.	.	TRBV11-2	TGTGCCAGCAGCTTAGGGGAGATAGGTTACGATACGCAGTATTTT	CASSLGEIGYDTQYF
TRBJ2-6	.	TRBD2	TRBV7-3	TGTGCCAGCAGCCCCAAGACTAGCGGGACCTCTGGGGCCAACGTCCTGACTTTC	CASSPKTSGTSGANVLTF
TRBJ1-5	.	TRBD1	TRBV28	TGTGCCAGCAGTTTCGGACAGGGGGCACAGCCCCAGCATTTT	CASSFGQGAQPQHF
TRBJ1-6	.	TRBD1	TRBV27	TGTGCCAGCAGTTTAAGGTGGACAGGGTCCCGTCCCCTCCACTTT	CASSLRWTGSRPLHF
TRBJ2-5	once	TRBD2	TRBV5-1	TGCGCCAGCAGGTCCGGGACTAGCGGGAGAGGTGGCAGAGAGACCCAGTACTTC	CASRSGTSGRGGRETQYF
TRBJ2-7	.	TRBD2	TRBV6-2/TRBV6-3	TGTGCCAGCAGTAAAACTAGCGGGAGCTACGAGCAGTACTTC	CASSKTSGSYEQYF
TRBJ2-2	once	.	TRBV7-6	TGTGCCAGCAGCTGGTCCGGGGGAAGGGGGGAGCTGTTTTTT	CASSWSGGRGELFF
TRBJ1-2	.	.	TRBV2	TGTGCCAGCAGTGCGGGAGGCAGGGGAGGATATGGCTACACCTTC	CASSAGGRGGYGYTF
TRBJ2-3	.	TRBD2	TRBV11-2	TGTGCCAGCAGCTTAGTTGGGGGGGGTAGCACAGATACGCAGTATTTT	CASSLVGGGSTDTQYF
TRBJ2-3	.	.	TRBV9	TGTGCCAGCAGGGGGGCGGTAACCACAGATACGCAGTATTTT	CASRGAVTTDTQYF
TRBJ2-3	.	TRBD2	TRBV7-8	TGTGCCAGCAGCCCAGAACTAGCGGGGACAGCAGATACGCAGTATTTT	CASSPELAGTADTQYF
TRBJ2-1	.	.	TRBV28	TGTGCCAGCAGACTGACAGGCAATGAGCAGTTCTTC	CASRLTGNEQFF
TRBJ1-1	few	.	TRBV18	TGTGCCAGCTCACCTGGGGGGGGGCCTCCGAACACTGAAGCTTTCTTT	CASSPGGGPPNTEAFF
TRBJ2-7	.	TRBD1	TRBV3-1/TRBV3-2	TGTGCCAGCAGCCACGCGATCGGACAGGGGGCCTACGAGCAGTACTTC	CASSHAIGQGAYEQYF
TRBJ2-7	.	TRBD1	TRBV7-9	TGTGCCAGCAGCTTAGCGACAGGGAATTCCTACGAGCAGTACTTC	CASSLATGNSYEQYF
TRBJ2-7	.	TRBD1	TRBV15	TGTGCCACCAGCAGATCGGGACAGATACTAAGCTCCTACGAGCAGTACTTC	CATSRSGQILSSYEQYF
TRBJ2-7	.	TRBD1	TRBV4-1	TGCGCCAGCAGCCAAGATTCTGGACAGGGGTACGAGCAGTACTTC	CASSQDSGQGYEQYF
TRBJ2-7	.	TRBD1	TRBV18	TGTGCCAGCTCACCACGCCGATCGGGACAGGGTTCCTACGAGCAGTACTTC	CASSPRRSGQGSYEQYF
TRBJ2-5	.	TRBD1	TRBV5-1	TGCGCCAGCAGCATGGGACAGGGGCAAGAGACCCAGTACTTC	CASSMGQGQETQYF
TRBJ2-3	.	.	TRBV6-1	TGTGCCAGCAGTGAGAGGGAGGGGGGCGCAGATACGCAGTATTTT	CASSEREGGADTQYF
TRBJ2-3	.	.	TRBV9	TGTGCCAGCAGCGTAGGAGTGGCGGGGATTACAGATACGCAGTATTTT	CASSVGVAGITDTQYF
TRBJ2-3	.	TRBD1	TRBV7-3	TGTGCCAGCAGCCCAGGGGGTGGAACAGATACGCAGTATTTT	CASSPGGGTDTQYF